This T cell receptor beta chain was sequenced in a study of T-cell memory formation after mild COVID-19. V was pared by 6 bases and J by 0 bases, with 17 bases between. Germline V gene data show CDR1 as SNHLY and CDR2 as FYNNEI. This CDR3 region has 16 residues. MiXCR, applied by TCRdb to the 5' RACE reads, yields one record per CDR3 protein. The table records just under 550,000 distinct CDR3 sequences, over 20% of them present only once. This sequence was found in an adult woman who had mild COVID-19 (a few samples of this study predate the infection). Cell type and time point are not known. V is TRBV2 and J is TRBJ1-1, with D possibly being TRBD1 (5 bases). The sample comprised PBMCs or a T cell subset sorted from them (not recorded which). The CDR3 coding sequence is TGTGCCAGCAGAAAAGAGCCAGGGATCATGAACACTGAAGCTTTCTTT. It is translated as CASRKEPGIMNTEAFF.